Listed below are T cell receptor beta chains from one sample, sequenced in a study of T cell responses to AZD1222 COVID-19 vaccine. The repertoire was sequenced with immunoSEQ multiplex PCR; TCRdb's copy has only in-frame clones and lacks some. This sample has some 190,000 clones, with 85% to 95% found just once. This specimen consisted of peripheral blood, obtained on day 0 of AZD1222 vaccination. These receptors all stem from an adult in good health. Each CDR3 is given with its conserved first and last residue. The D gene is left open where the match is weak. The size of a clone is reported for some rows only, either as once, few or many, or as a class for expanded clones.

clone size,D gene,V gene,J gene,CDR3 protein,CDR3 DNA
-,TRBD1,TRBV6-5,TRBJ2-7,CASSVTGVAYEQYF,TGTGCCAGCAGCGTTACAGGGGTAGCCTACGAGCAGTACTTC
-,-,TRBV21-1,TRBJ2-2,CASSKREQKTGELFF,TGTGCCAGCAGCAAACGGGAGCAGAAGACCGGGGAGCTGTTTTTT
-,-,TRBV2,TRBJ1-1,CASKMYRSEAFF,TGTGCCAGCAAAATGTACAGGAGTGAAGCTTTCTTT
-,TRBD1,TRBV19,TRBJ2-7,CASTPRDRGYEQYF,TGTGCCAGTACCCCCCGGGACAGGGGCTACGAGCAGTACTTC
-,-,TRBV18,TRBJ2-2,CASSPLQGELFF,TGTGCCAGCTCACCCCTTCAAGGGGAGCTGTTTTTT
-,-,TRBV12-3/TRBV12-4,TRBJ1-1,CASSSSGGTEAFF,TGTGCCAGCAGCTCTTCTGGGGGCACTGAAGCTTTCTTT
-,-,TRBV5-5,TRBJ1-5,CASSSGVNQPQHF,TGTGCCAGCAGCTCTGGTGTCAATCAGCCCCAGCATTTT
-,-,TRBV18,TRBJ1-4,CASSGAVNEKLFF,TGTGCCAGTAGTGGGGCTGTTAATGAAAAACTGTTTTTT
-,TRBD1,TRBV5-4,TRBJ2-1,CASSLAGPGGLGNEQFF,TGTGCCAGCAGCTTGGCAGGGCCAGGGGGCCTAGGAAATGAGCAGTTCTTC
-,-,TRBV7-9,TRBJ1-4,CASSLAGPSSEKLFF,TGTGCCAGCAGCTTGGCAGGACCCTCGAGTGAAAAACTGTTTTTT
-,-,TRBV7-2,TRBJ2-7,CASSLWGVGDEQYF,TGTGCCAGCAGCTTATGGGGGGTCGGGGACGAGCAGTACTTC
-,-,TRBV28,TRBJ1-1,CASSLTGGALAAFF,TGTGCCAGCAGTTTAACGGGGGGCGCCCTCGCTGCTTTCTTT
-,-,TRBV6-6,TRBJ1-2,CASSYPEVPNYGYTF,TGTGCCAGCAGTTACCCGGAGGTCCCTAACTATGGCTACACCTTC
-,TRBD1,TRBV7-8,TRBJ2-6,CASSFEGAQANVLTF,TGTGCCAGCAGCTTTGAGGGGGCCCAGGCCAACGTCCTGACTTTC
-,-,TRBV6-2/TRBV6-3,TRBJ1-2,CASSYAGGGYTF,TGTGCCAGCAGTTACGCTGGTGGCGGCTACACCTTC
-,-,TRBV3-1/TRBV3-2,TRBJ2-3,CASSQGEADTQYF,TGTGCCAGCAGCCAGGGGGAGGCAGATACGCAGTATTTT
-,-,TRBV9,TRBJ2-1,CASSETNEQFF,TGTGCCAGCAGCGAAACTAATGAGCAGTTCTTC
-,-,TRBV11-2,TRBJ1-2,CASALVAGGGYTF,TGTGCCAGCGCCCTGGTAGCCGGCGGAGGCTACACCTTC
-,TRBD1,TRBV5-1,TRBJ1-5,CASRGTGDPHQPQHF,TGCGCCAGCAGGGGGACAGGGGATCCGCATCAGCCCCAGCATTTT
-,TRBD1,TRBV7-8,TRBJ1-5,CASSLGAGREGDRPQHF,TGTGCCAGCAGCTTGGGAGCGGGCAGGGAGGGGGACAGGCCCCAGCATTTT
-,-,TRBV5-1,TRBJ1-3,CASSQGPETGNTIYF,TGCGCCAGCAGCCAGGGCCCGGAGACTGGAAACACCATATATTTT
-,-,TRBV5-1,TRBJ2-1,CASSGEGPWIF,TGCGCCAGCAGCGGGGAAGGGCCGTGGATCTTC
-,-,TRBV6-1,TRBJ1-3,CASINGQGSGNTIYF,TGTGCCAGCATCAACGGGCAGGGGTCTGGAAACACCATATATTTT
few,TRBD1,TRBV4-2,TRBJ1-6,CASSLPTGVDYGSPLHF,TGTGCCAGCAGCCTTCCTACAGGGGTAGACTACGGTTCACCCCTCCACTTT
-,-,TRBV5-1,TRBJ1-4,CASSLVGGTNEKLFF,TGCGCCAGCAGCTTGGTGGGGGGAACTAATGAAAAACTGTTTTTT
-,-,TRBV11-2,TRBJ2-7,CASSLDRAYEQYF,TGTGCCAGCAGCTTAGATAGGGCCTACGAGCAGTACTTC